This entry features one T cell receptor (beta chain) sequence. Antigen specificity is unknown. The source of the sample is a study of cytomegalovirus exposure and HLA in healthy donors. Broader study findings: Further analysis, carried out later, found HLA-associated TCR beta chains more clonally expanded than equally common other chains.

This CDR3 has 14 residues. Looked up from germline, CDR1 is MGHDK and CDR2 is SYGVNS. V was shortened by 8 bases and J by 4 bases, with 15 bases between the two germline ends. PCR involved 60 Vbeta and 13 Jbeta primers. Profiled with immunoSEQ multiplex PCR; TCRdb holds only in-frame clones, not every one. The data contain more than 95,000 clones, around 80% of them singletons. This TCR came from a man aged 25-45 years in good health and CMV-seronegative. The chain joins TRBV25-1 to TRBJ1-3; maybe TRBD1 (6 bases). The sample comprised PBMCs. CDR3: CASCSGGSGNTIYF. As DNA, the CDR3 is TGTGCCAGCTGTAGTGGGGGCTCAGGAAACACCATATATTTT.